The rows below give T cell receptor beta chains drawn from one sample of a study of OX40 agonist ivuxolimab in advanced cancers. The table came from immunoSEQ multiplex PCR; TCRdb's copy has only in-frame clones and leaves some out. The sample holds about 65,000 clones; over 80% are singletons and the top ten take around 2%. Sample: CD4+ or CD8+ T cells sorted from blood, taken in a trial of the OX40 agonist ivuxolimab. The receptors originated from an adult with an advanced solid tumor such as melanoma, head and neck, liver or kidney cancer. Both conserved end residues are part of each CDR3. The order of the fields is CDR3 protein, V gene, clone size. Expanded clones get a size class; other rows say once, few or many, or leave the size out.

CASSIGTGGNEDTEAFF	TRBV19	.
CAVASVADTQYF	TRBV6-1	.
CASSEEGHTEAFF	TRBV7-9	.
CASSPGREWGTEAFF	TRBV18	.
CASRTGTADLTGELFF	TRBV7-9	.
CASSIFGEGYNEQFF	TRBV19	.
CASSLYRLAGGYNEQFF	TRBV19	.
CASSLNLYNEQFF	TRBV11-3	.
CASRRSGWDTEAFF	TRBV6-5	.
CASSYGTGLLNTEAFF	TRBV6-5	.
CASSIQGGLTDTQYF	TRBV7-3	.
CASSLQGSGTQYF	TRBV5-4	.
CASSRQGVPEKLFF	TRBV5-4	.
CASSLVPSGDNEQFF	TRBV27	.
CASSQGSGGADTQYF	TRBV4-1	.
CASRTGNTEAFF	TRBV28	.
CASSPSTGTLSSGANVLTF	TRBV18	.
CASKGQGTTGELFF	TRBV2	.
CAREVSGNTIYF	TRBV23-1	few
CASSPVATGGSGANVLTF	TRBV9	.
CASSSRDNEQFF	TRBV4-3	.
CASSLVTGANVLTF	TRBV5-1	.
CASGLVRQGINEKLFF	TRBV12-5	.
CASREGNGYTF	TRBV28	.
CASSLAGGLWSYNEQFF	TRBV19	.